This T cell receptor beta chain is drawn from a study of graft-versus-host responses after intestinal transplantation. Across the study: All recipients were transplanted with multivisceral, liver-intestinal, or isolated intestinal grafts. Anti-thymocyte globulin was used for induction in all recipients, who then took tacrolimus and steroids for approximately 3 years. Study outcomes and limitations: An association linked early post-transplant HvG declines with peak circulating GvH clone levels. Allografts from individuals with graft-donor T cell macrochimerism displayed high graft-versus-host to host-versus-graft clonal ratios.

Trimming cost V 7 bases and J 1 base, with 15 bases left between them. Germline values: CDR1 SQVTM, CDR2 ANQGSEA. This CDR3 region has 14 residues. The repertoire was sequenced with immunoSEQ multiplex PCR; TCRdb's copy has only in-frame clones and lacks some. The table shows about 50,000 clones, with about nine tenths occurring only once. As regards this clone: The antigen is unknown.

The chain couples TRBV29-1 to TRBJ2-3, with D perhaps given as TRBD1 or TRBD2 (5 bases each). The receptor comes from a human donor who was the organ donor for an intestinal transplant. The sample consisted of unstimulated CD4+ T cells sorted from spleen or lymph node cells, taken before transplant. This chain's CDR3 is CSGPGPIGTDTQYF. The DNA for the CDR3 is TGCAGCGGCCCGGGGCCTATCGGCACAGATACGCAGTATTTT.